Shown below are 30 T cell receptor beta chains from a single sample sequenced in a study of beta chain features in type 1 diabetes. Expressed TCRB transcripts were sequenced, since all the RNA that had been isolated was reverse transcribed. The repertoire was sequenced with immunoSEQ multiplex PCR; TCRdb's copy has only in-frame clones and lacks some. The repertoire has about 330,000 clones, 9.5% to 11% of them found once; the top ten carry more than 0.015%. The sequenced sample was naive CD4+ T cells from blood. The receptor set was obtained from a woman in her 30s in good health.

The chain uses TRBV27 and TRBJ2-1, with TRBD2 identical over 14 bases. V lost 3 bases and J lost 9; bases outside the gene matches: 7. CDR3 size: 16 residues. From germline, CDR1 is MNHEY and CDR2 SMNVEV (reference sequence). The DNA for the CDR3 is TGTGCCAGCAGTTTGACTAGCGGGAGGGCTCTTCGTGAGCAGTTCTTC. Translating it yields CASSLTSGRALREQFF.

The V and J genes are TRBV10-3 and TRBJ1-1; no clear D gene. Per germline, CDR1 ENHRY and CDR2 SYGVKD. The ends were cut back, 1 base at V and 1 base at J, with 7 bases in the middle. This CDR3 contains 14 residues. CDR3 sequence (DNA): TGTGCCATCAGTGAGTATGGGCCGAACACTGAAGCTTTCTTT. As protein: CAISEYGPNTEAFF.

This clone was observed a handful of times. Other DNA sequences of this sample code for an identical CDR3. The V call is TRBV7-3, the J call TRBJ2-1; 9 bases fit TRBD2. Germline CDR1 and CDR2: SGHTA and FQGTGA. The CDR3 has 14 residues. Losses at the gene ends were 0 bases for V and 6 bases for J; bases not matched to a gene: 0. CDR3 in amino acids: CASSLTSGSNEQFF. The DNA of the CDR3 is TGTGCCAGCAGCTTAACTAGCGGGAGCAATGAGCAGTTCTTC.

In this sample, this clone turned up a few times. V gene TRBV6-1 combines with J gene TRBJ2-1, with TRBD1 identical over 9 bases. The V and J ends lost 0 bases and 3 bases, in that order; junction bases with no gene match: 3. CDR3 length equals 16 residues. CDR1 and CDR2 from the germline V gene are MNHNS and SASEGT. The CDR3 sequence: CASSEAGQGGYNEQFF. The CDR3 DNA is TGTGCCAGCAGTGAAGCGGGACAGGGAGGCTACAATGAGCAGTTCTTC.

This clone turned up a few times. The chain has TRBV5-1 and TRBJ2-1; D might be TRBD2 (6 bases). V was shortened by 1 base and J by 5 bases, with 13 bases between the two germline ends. The CDR3 sequence is 15 residues long. Per the germline V gene, CDR1 is SGHRS and CDR2 is YFSETQ. In nucleotides, the CDR3 is TGCGCCAGCAGCTTGTCAATGGTAGCGGACAATGAGCAGTTCTTC. This sequence encodes CASSLSMVADNEQFF.

The CDR3 is CASSYRRQSSYNEQFF. DNA for the CDR3: TGTGCCAGCAGCTATCGACGACAGTCCTCCTACAATGAGCAGTTCTTC. The chain is built from TRBV7-2 and TRBJ2-1, with D possibly matching TRBD1 (5 bases). Per the germline V gene, CDR1 is SGHTA and CDR2 is FQGNSA. The V and J ends lost 4 bases and 0 bases respectively, with 13 bases between them. The CDR3 has 16 residues.

The J gene is TRBJ1-4, the V gene TRBV7-8; perhaps TRBD1 as D (5 bases). Looked up from germline, CDR1 is SGHVS and CDR2 is FQNEAQ. This CDR3 has 17 residues. Trimming shortened V by 1 base and J by 8 bases, and 20 bases separated the two germline ends. This CDR3 is CASSLGDYGVRGEKLFF. The CDR3 DNA sequence: TGTGCCAGCAGCTTAGGGGACTACGGGGTACGAGGGGAAAAACTGTTTTTT.

This clone appeared a few times. The chain combines TRBV29-1 with TRBJ2-3; the D gene could be TRBD1 or TRBD2 (9 bases each). The CDR3 runs to 20 residues. Per the germline V gene, CDR1 is SQVTM and CDR2 is ANQGSEA. Trimming shortened V by 5 bases and J by 4 bases, and 34 bases separated the two germline ends. DNA of the CDR3: TGCAGCGTTCACACAGGGGGCAGTAGTAGCGGGAGAGGGTTCCCAGATACGCAGTATTTT. Translated: CSVHTGGSSSGRGFPDTQYF.

The chain is built from TRBV30 and TRBJ2-3; 12 nucleotides match TRBD2. Germline loops: CDR1 GTSNPN, CDR2 SVGIG (reference sequence). This CDR3 spans 18 amino acids. CDR3 loop: CARSGSSGRAMGTDTQYF. The CDR3 DNA is TGTGCTCGGAGTGGGTCTAGCGGGAGGGCAATGGGCACAGATACGCAGTATTTT.

CDR3 sequence (DNA): TGTGCCAGCAGTGAAAGACAGAACTACGAGCAGTACTTC. Amino acids: CASSERQNYEQYF. The chain recombines TRBV2 with TRBJ2-7; the D gene is possibly TRBD1 (5 bases). The germline V gene encodes CDR1 SNHLY and CDR2 FYNNEI. V lost 2 bases to trimming and J lost 3 bases, with 8 bases between them. The CDR3 is 13 residues long. Complete variable domain (other parts from reference TRBV2 and TRBJ2-7): EPEVTQTPSHQVTQMGQEVILRCVPISNHLYFYWYRQILGQKVEFLVSFYNNEISEKSEIFDDQFSVERPDGSNFTLKIRSTKLEDSAMYFCASSERQNYEQYFGPGTRLTVT.

The V gene is TRBV20-1, the J gene TRBJ2-1; maybe TRBD1 (5 bases). V dropped 6 bases and J dropped 6 bases, with 6 bases sitting between them. This CDR3 comprises 10 residues. Germline-derived CDR1 and CDR2 are DFQATT and SNEGSKA (reference sequence). This chain's CDR3 is CSAQGNEQFF. CDR3 in DNA: TGCAGTGCCCAGGGCAATGAGCAGTTCTTC.

V is TRBV5-4 and J is TRBJ2-3, with 9 bases fitting TRBD2. Germline assignment: CDR1 SGHNT and CDR2 YYREEE (reference sequence). Trimming took 2 bases from V and 6 from J; bases not matched to a gene: 7. The CDR3 contains 15 residues. CDR3 sequence: CASSFGGRAGDTQYF. The DNA for the CDR3 is TGTGCCAGCAGCTTTGGCGGGAGGGCCGGGGATACGCAGTATTTT.

V is TRBV7-2 and J is TRBJ1-1; TRBD1 might be the D (5 bases). Trimming shortened V by 5 bases and J by 1 base, and 14 bases separated the two germline ends. Per the germline V gene, CDR1 is SGHTA and CDR2 is FQGNSA. This CDR3 has 15 residues. CDR3 sequence reads: CASSPSGWGNTEAFF. Written as DNA, the CDR3 is TGTGCCAGCAGCCCCTCAGGGTGGGGGAACACTGAAGCTTTCTTT.

This clone was detected only a few times. The chain employs TRBV6-1 and TRBJ1-1; a possible D gene is TRBD1 (5 bases). CDR1 MNHNS and CDR2 SASEGT come from the germline V gene. This CDR3 contains 13 residues. V lost 1 base and J 7 bases, leaving 10 bases between the germline ends. The CDR3 coding sequence is TGTGCCAGCAGTGAAGGACAGCTCCTTGAAGCTTTCTTT. This gives the protein CASSEGQLLEAFF.

This clone has a handful of counts. This chain connects TRBV9 to TRBJ2-5, with TRBD2 matching 10 bases. The CDR3 contains 14 residues. V shed 4 bases and J 3 bases; nucleotides not matched to a gene: 3. In germline, CDR1 is SGDLS, CDR2 YYNGEE. The CDR3 region has the DNA TGTGCCAGCAGCAAAGCGGGGGGGAAAGAGACCCAGTACTTC. This sequence encodes CASSKAGGKETQYF. The full variable domain, completed using reference TRBV9 and TRBJ2-5, is DSGVTQTPKHLITATGQRVTLRCSPRSGDLSVYWYQQSLDQGLQFLIQYYNGEERAKGNILERFSAQQFPDLHSELNLSSLELGDSALYFCASSKAGGKETQYFGPGTRLLVL.

CDR3 loop: CASSQGTAGGWYEQYF. The CDR3 DNA sequence: TGTGCCAGCAGCCAGGGTACGGCGGGAGGGTGGTACGAGCAGTACTTC. This sequence joins TRBV5-4 and TRBJ2-7; 9 bases line up with TRBD2. J lost 4 bases, V lost 4 bases, and 12 bases had no gene match. CDR1 and CDR2 (germline): SGHNT, YYREEE (reference sequence). This CDR3 has 16 residues.

Comment on this clone: A junction boundary mismatches the germline segment, possibly from a read error. The chain joins TRBV6-1 to TRBJ1-5, with 7 bases aligning to TRBD1. The CDR3 length is 14 residues. Germline V gene data show CDR1 as MNHNS and CDR2 as SASEGT. This CDR3 reads CASSRDSVNRPQHF. CDR3 DNA: TGTGCCAGCTCTCGGGACAGCGTAAATCGGCCCCAGCATTTT.

The CDR3 protein is CAWSVQGINEQFF. CDR3 in DNA: TGTGCCTGGAGTGTACAGGGTATTAATGAGCAGTTCTTC. The chain recombines TRBV30 with TRBJ2-1, with D tentatively TRBD1 (6 bases). The CDR3 is 13 residues long. V was trimmed by 0 bases and J by 7 bases, leaving 10 bases between them. In germline, CDR1 is GTSNPN, CDR2 SVGIG (reference sequence). The whole variable domain, filled in from reference TRBV30 and TRBJ2-1, reads SQTIHQWPATLVQPVGSPLSLECTVEGTSNPNLYWYRQAAGRGLQLLFYSVGIGQISSEVPQNLSASRPQDRQFILSSKKLLLSDSGFYLCAWSVQGINEQFFGPGTRLTVL.

This clone was seen only a few times. The V call is TRBV5-1, the J call TRBJ2-1, with 8 bases fitting TRBD2. There are 15 residues in the CDR3. Unmatched junction bases numbered 5, after V lost 0 bases and J lost 6 bases. CDR1 and CDR2 from the germline V gene are SGHRS and YFSETQ. The CDR3 DNA reads as TGCGCCAGCAGCTTGGGGTTAGCGGGACGCAATGAGCAGTTCTTC. Its translation: CASSLGLAGRNEQFF.

The V gene is TRBV9, the J gene TRBJ2-5; 11 bases agree with TRBD1. The J segment lost 5 bases and the V segment lost 0 bases, leaving 3 bases of the junction unmatched. The V gene's germline CDR1 is SGDLS and CDR2 YYNGEE. The CDR3 loop spans 15 amino acids. The chain's CDR3 is CASSVGTGGAETQYF. CDR3 DNA: TGTGCCAGCAGCGTAGGGACAGGGGGCGCGGAGACCCAGTACTTC. Together with reference TRBV9 and TRBJ2-5, the CDR3 gives the full variable domain: DSGVTQTPKHLITATGQRVTLRCSPRSGDLSVYWYQQSLDQGLQFLIQYYNGEERAKGNILERFSAQQFPDLHSELNLSSLELGDSALYFCASSVGTGGAETQYFGPGTRLLVL.

This clone was seen more than once but under ten times. The chain recombines TRBV30 with TRBJ2-2; D perhaps matches TRBD2 (6 bases). The CDR3 totals 14 residues. Germline V gene data show CDR1 as GTSNPN and CDR2 as SVGIG (reference sequence). V shed 3 bases and J shed 8 bases, with 16 bases lying between them. The CDR3 DNA is TGTGCCTGGAGCCTGACTAGACAGAGGGGGGAGCTGTTTTTT. As protein: CAWSLTRQRGELFF. Full variable domain (missing parts from reference TRBV30 and TRBJ2-2): SQTIHQWPATLVQPVGSPLSLECTVEGTSNPNLYWYRQAAGRGLQLLFYSVGIGQISSEVPQNLSASRPQDRQFILSSKKLLLSDSGFYLCAWSLTRQRGELFFGEGSRLTVL.

The chain joins TRBV9 to TRBJ1-1, with 7 nucleotides matching TRBD1. CDR3 length equals 14 residues. V was clipped by 1 base and J by 4 bases; unmatched bases: 4. CDR1 is SGDLS and CDR2 is YYNGEE in the germline V gene. The CDR3 spells CASSVSHRGTEAFF. The CDR3 DNA is TGTGCCAGCAGCGTATCACACAGGGGCACTGAAGCTTTCTTT. Complete variable domain (other parts from reference TRBV9 and TRBJ1-1): DSGVTQTPKHLITATGQRVTLRCSPRSGDLSVYWYQQSLDQGLQFLIQYYNGEERAKGNILERFSAQQFPDLHSELNLSSLELGDSALYFCASSVSHRGTEAFFGQGTRLTVV.

The chain combines TRBV11-2 with TRBJ2-5, with 7 bases lining up with TRBD1. V shed 5 bases, J shed 5 bases, and the junction held 8 bases outside the gene matches. Germline V gene sequence: CDR1 SGHAT, CDR2 FQNNGV. This CDR3 is 14 amino acids long. CDR3 sequence: CASSLGGARETQYF. In DNA, the CDR3 is TGTGCCAGCAGCCTAGGGGGCGCGAGGGAGACCCAGTACTTC. Variable domain in full (rest from reference TRBV11-2 and TRBJ2-5): EAGVAQSPRYKIIEKRQSVAFWCNPISGHATLYWYQQILGQGPKLLIQFQNNGVVDDSQLPKDRFSAERLKGVDSTLKIQPAKLEDSAVYLCASSLGGARETQYFGPGTRLLVL.

The chain couples TRBV29-1 to TRBJ2-5, with 9 bases matching TRBD1. The J call could be wrong; TRBJ2-7 is a better fit for the DNA end. CDR1 and CDR2 from the germline V gene are SQVTM and ANQGSEA. The length of the CDR3 is 13 residues. The CDR3 spells CSAAGQGYYEQYF. The CDR3 nucleotides are TGCAGCGCGGCCGGACAGGGGTACTACGAGCAGTACTTC.

The genes are TRBV15 and TRBJ2-2; D call uncertain. The CDR3 is made up of 13 amino acids. Trimming shortened V by 1 base and J by 5 bases, and 5 bases separated the two germline ends. CDR1 is LNHNV and CDR2 is YYDKDF in the germline V gene (reference sequence). The CDR3 DNA is TGTGCCACCAGCAGAGTCGGGACCGGGGAGCTGTTTTTT. Protein sequence: CATSRVGTGELFF.

This clone was recorded a few times. In DNA form, the CDR3 reads TGTGCCAGCAGCTTTGTGAGTGAGACCCAGTACTTC. Translated, it gives CASSFVSETQYF. V gene TRBV7-2 combines with J gene TRBJ2-5; D call uncertain. Germline CDR1 and CDR2: SGHTA and FQGNSA. V lost 3 bases, J lost 5 bases, and 7 bases lay in between. CDR3 size: 12 residues. The entire variable domain, with the rest obtained from reference TRBV7-2 and TRBJ2-5, is as follows: GAGVSQSPSNKVTEKGKDVELRCDPISGHTALYWYRQSLGQGLEFLIYFQGNSAPDKSGLPSDRFSAERTGGSVSTLTIQRTQQEDSAVYLCASSFVSETQYFGPGTRLLVL.

This chain joins TRBV7-9 and TRBJ1-1; D unclear. This CDR3 is 15 amino acids long. Trimming removed 1 base at V and 3 bases at J, with 12 bases between. Germline-derived CDR1 and CDR2 are SEHNR and FQNEAQ (reference sequence). The CDR3 DNA is TGTGCCAGCAGCTTAGAGGCGGCACGGGACACTGAAGCTTTCTTT. Translation: CASSLEAARDTEAFF.

This clone was picked up a small number of times. The genes are TRBV6-5 and TRBJ2-1; 7 nucleotides agree with TRBD1. The CDR3 totals 13 residues. The germline gives CDR1 MNHEY, CDR2 SVGAGI. Losses at the gene ends were 6 bases for V and 12 bases for J; bases not matched to a gene: 11. This chain's CDR3 is CASSRTRPGGQFF. The CDR3 region has the DNA TGTGCCAGCAGCCGAACTAGGCCAGGGGGGCAGTTCTTC.

The chain employs TRBV13 and TRBJ1-1, with no clear D. Germline CDR1 is PRHDT and CDR2 is FYEKMQ (reference sequence). V lost 2 bases and J lost 2, with 9 bases in between. This CDR3 region has 14 residues. The CDR3 DNA sequence: TGTGCCAGCAGCTTAACTAGAGAAAACACTGAAGCTTTCTTT. This encodes CASSLTRENTEAFF.

This rearrangement joins TRBV27 to TRBJ2-5; 11 bases map to TRBD2. This CDR3 comprises 18 residues. Germline V gene data show CDR1 as MNHEY and CDR2 as SMNVEV (reference sequence). With 5 bases clipped from V and 5 bases from J, the junction kept 16 bases outside the gene matches. The CDR3 region has the DNA TGTGCCAGCAGTCCTAACCCATATCTAGCGGGAGGACAGGAGACCCAGTACTTC. Protein sequence: CASSPNPYLAGGQETQYF.